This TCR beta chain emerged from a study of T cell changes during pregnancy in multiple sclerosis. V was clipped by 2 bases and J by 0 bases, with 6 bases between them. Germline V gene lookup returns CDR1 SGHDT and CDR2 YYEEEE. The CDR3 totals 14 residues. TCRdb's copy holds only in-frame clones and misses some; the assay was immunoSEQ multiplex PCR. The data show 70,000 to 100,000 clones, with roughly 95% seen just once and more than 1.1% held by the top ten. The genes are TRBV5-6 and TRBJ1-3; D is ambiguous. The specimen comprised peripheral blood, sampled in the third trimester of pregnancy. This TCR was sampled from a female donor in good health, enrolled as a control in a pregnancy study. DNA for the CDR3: TGTGCCAGCAGCTTACCCGGCTCTGGAAACACCATATATTTT. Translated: CASSLPGSGNTIYF.